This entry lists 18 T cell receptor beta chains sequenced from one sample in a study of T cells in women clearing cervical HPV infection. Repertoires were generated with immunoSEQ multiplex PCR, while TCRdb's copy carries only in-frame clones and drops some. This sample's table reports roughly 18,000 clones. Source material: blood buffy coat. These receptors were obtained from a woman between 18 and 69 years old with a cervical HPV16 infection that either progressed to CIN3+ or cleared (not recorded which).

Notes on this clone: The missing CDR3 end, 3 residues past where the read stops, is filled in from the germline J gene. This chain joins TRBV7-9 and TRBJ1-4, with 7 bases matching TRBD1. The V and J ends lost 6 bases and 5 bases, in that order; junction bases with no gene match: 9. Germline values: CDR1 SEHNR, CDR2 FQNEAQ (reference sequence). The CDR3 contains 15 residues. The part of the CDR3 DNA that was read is TGTGCCAGCAGTCCCGGACAGGCTAAAAATGAAAAA. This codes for CASSPGQAKNEK. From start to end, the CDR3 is CASSPGQAKNEKLFF.

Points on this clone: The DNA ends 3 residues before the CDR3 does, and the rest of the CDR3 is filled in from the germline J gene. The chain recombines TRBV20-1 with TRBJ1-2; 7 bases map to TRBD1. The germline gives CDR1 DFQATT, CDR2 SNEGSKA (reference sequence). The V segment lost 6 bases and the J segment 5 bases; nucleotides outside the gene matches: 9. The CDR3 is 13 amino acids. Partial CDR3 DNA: TGCAGTGCGTCAGACAGGGAGATATATGGC. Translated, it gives CSASDREIYG. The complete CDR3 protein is CSASDREIYGYTF.

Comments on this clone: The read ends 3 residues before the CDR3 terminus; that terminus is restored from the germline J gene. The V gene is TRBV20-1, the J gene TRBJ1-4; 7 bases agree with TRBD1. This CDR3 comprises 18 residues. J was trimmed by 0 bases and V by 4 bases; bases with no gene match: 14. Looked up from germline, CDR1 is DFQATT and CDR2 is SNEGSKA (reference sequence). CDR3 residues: CSAKSGQAYDATNEKLFF. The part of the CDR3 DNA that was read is TGCAGTGCTAAATCAGGACAGGCATACGACGCAACTAATGAAAAA.

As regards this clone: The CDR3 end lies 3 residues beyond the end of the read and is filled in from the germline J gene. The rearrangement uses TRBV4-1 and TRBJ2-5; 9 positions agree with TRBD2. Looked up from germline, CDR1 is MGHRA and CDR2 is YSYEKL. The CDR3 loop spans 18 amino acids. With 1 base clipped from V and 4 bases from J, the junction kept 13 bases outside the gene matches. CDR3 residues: CASSQGLLSRGGPETQYF. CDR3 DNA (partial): TGCGCCAGCAGCCAAGGTCTTCTCTCGCGGGGGGGCCCAGAGACC.

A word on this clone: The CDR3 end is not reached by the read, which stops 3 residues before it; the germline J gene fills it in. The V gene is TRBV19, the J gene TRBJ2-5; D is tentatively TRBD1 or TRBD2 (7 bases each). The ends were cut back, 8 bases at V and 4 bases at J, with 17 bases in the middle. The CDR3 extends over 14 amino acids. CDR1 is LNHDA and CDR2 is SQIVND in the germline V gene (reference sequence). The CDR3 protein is CASVGGGLLETQYF. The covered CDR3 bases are TGTGCCAGTGTGGGAGGGGGCTTGTTAGAGACC.

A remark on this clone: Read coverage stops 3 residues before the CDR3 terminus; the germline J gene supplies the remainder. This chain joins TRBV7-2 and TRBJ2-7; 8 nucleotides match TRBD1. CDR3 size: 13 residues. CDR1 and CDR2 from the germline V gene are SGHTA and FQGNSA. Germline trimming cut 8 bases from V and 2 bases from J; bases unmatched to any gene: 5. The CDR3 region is CASGSGQAYEQYF. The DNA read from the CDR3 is TGTGCCAGCGGGTCGGGACAGGCCTACGAG.

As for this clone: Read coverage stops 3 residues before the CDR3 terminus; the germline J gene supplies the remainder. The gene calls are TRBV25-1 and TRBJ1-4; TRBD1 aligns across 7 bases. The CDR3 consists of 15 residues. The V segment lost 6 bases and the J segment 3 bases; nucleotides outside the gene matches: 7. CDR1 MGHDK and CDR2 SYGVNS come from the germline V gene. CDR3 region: CASRLTGTANEKLFF. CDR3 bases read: TGTGCCAGCAGATTGACAGGGACCGCTAATGAAAAA.

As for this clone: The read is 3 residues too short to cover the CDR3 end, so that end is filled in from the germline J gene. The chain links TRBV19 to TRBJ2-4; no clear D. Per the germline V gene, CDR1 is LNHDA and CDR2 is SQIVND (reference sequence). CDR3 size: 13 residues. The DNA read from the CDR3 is TGTGCCAGTCGCGATAGGATGTACTATGGT. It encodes CASRDRMYYG. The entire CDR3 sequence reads CASRDRMYYGQYF.

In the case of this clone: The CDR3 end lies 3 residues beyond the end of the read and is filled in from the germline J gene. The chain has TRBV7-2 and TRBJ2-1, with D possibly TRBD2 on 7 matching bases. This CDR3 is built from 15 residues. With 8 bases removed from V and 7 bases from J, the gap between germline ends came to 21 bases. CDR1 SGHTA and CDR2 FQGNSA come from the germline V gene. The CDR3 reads CASDRRRLASNEQFF. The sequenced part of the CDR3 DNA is TGTGCCAGCGACAGGAGGAGACTAGCAAGTAATGAG. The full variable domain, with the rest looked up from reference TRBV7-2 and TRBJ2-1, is GAGVSQSPSNKVTEKGKDVELRCDPISGHTALYWYRQSLGQGLEFLIYFQGNSAPDKSGLPSDRFSAERTGGSVSTLTIQRTQQEDSAVYLCASDRRRLASNEQFFGPGTRLTVL.

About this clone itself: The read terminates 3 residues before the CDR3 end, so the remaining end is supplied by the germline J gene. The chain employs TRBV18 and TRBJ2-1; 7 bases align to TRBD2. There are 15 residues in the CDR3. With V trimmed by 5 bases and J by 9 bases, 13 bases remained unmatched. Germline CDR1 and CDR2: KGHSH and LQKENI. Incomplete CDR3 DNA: TGTGCCAGCTCAAGGGAGGGCTCCCTGGCGGGTGAG. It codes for CASSREGSLAGE. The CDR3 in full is CASSREGSLAGEQFF.

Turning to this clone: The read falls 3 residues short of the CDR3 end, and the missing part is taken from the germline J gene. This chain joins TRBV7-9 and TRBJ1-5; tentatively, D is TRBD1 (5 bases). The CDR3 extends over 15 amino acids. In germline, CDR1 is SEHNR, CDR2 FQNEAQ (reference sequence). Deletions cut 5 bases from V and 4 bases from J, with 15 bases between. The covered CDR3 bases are TGTGCCAGCAGCCGGGAGGGCGGGGGGAATCAGCCC. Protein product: CASSREGGGNQP. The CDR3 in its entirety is CASSREGGGNQPQHF.

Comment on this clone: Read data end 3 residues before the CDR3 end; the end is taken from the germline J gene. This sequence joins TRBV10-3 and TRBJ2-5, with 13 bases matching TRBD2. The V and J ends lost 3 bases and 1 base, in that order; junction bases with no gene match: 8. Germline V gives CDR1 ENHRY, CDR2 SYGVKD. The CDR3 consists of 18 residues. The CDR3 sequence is CAISDRLAGGEFQETQYF. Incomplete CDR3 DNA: TGTGCCATCAGTGACAGACTAGCGGGGGGAGAATTCCAAGAGACC.

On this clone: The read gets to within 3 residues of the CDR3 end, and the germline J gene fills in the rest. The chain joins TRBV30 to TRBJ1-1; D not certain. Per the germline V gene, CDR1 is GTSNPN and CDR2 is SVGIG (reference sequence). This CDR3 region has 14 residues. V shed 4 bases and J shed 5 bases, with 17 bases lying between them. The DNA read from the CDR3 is TGTGCCTGGACTCCGGGGATCGCGAGGACTGAA. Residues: CAWTPGIARTE. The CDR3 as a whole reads CAWTPGIARTEAFF.

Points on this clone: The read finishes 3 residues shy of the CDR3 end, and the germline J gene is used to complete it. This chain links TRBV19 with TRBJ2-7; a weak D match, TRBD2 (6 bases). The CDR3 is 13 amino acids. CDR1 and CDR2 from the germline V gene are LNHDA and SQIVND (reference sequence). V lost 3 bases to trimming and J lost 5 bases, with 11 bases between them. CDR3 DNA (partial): TGTGCCAGTAGTATGGCGGGAAACAACGAG. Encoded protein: CASSMAGNNE. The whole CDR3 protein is CASSMAGNNEQYF.

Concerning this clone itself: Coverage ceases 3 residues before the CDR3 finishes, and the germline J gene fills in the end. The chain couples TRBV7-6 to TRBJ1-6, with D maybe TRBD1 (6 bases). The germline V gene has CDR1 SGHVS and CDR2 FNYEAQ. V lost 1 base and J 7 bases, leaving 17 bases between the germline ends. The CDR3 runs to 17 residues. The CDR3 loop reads CASSLDGTQGINSPLHF. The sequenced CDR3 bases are TGTGCCAGCAGCTTAGACGGCACACAGGGCATCAATTCACCC. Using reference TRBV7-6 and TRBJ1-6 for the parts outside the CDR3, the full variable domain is GAGVSQSPRYKVTKRGQDVALRCDPISGHVSLYWYRQALGQGPEFLTYFNYEAQQDKSGLPNDRFSAERPEGSISTLTIQRTEQRDSAMYRCASSLDGTQGINSPLHFGNGTRLTVT.

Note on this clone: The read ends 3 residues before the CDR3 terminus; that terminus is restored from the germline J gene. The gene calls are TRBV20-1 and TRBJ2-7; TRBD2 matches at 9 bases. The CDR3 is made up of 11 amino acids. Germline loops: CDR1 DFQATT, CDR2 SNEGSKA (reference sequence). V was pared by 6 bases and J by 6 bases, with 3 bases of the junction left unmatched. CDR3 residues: CSARTSVEQYF. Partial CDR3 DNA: TGCAGTGCCAGGACTAGCGTCGAG.

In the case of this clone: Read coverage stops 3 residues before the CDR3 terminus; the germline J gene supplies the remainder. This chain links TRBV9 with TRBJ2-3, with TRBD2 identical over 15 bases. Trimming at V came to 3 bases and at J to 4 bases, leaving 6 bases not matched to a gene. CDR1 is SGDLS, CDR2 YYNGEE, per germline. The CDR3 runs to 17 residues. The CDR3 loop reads CASSAGLAGGPADTQYF. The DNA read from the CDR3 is TGTGCCAGCAGCGCCGGACTAGCGGGGGGGCCCGCAGATACG. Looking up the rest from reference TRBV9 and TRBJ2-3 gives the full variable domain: DSGVTQTPKHLITATGQRVTLRCSPRSGDLSVYWYQQSLDQGLQFLIQYYNGEERAKGNILERFSAQQFPDLHSELNLSSLELGDSALYFCASSAGLAGGPADTQYFGPGTRLTVL.

CDR3 in amino acids: CSAWVTGSAFDGYTF. The part of the CDR3 DNA that was read is TGCAGTGCTTGGGTCACAGGGTCGGCCTTTGATGGC. The chain recombines TRBV20-1 with TRBJ1-2; possibly TRBD1 for D (6 bases). The CDR3 end falls 3 residues outside the read, so it is completed with the germline J gene. V was clipped by 5 bases and J by 6 bases, with 22 bases between them. The CDR3 sequence is 15 residues long. Germline loops: CDR1 DFQATT, CDR2 SNEGSKA (reference sequence).